This TCR beta chain was captured in a study of blood T cell repertoires in COVID-19. In the original analysis: How many nucleated cells were present was estimated from reference gene primer amplification. Sequencing was performed with immunoSEQ multiplex PCR; in TCRdb, only in-frame clones are kept and a portion is missing. V, J and clone size were drawn from that table, and D and trimming were deduced from the DNA. The table shows 150,000 or so clones, with 75% to 90% occurring only once. The CDR3 is made up of 20 amino acids. Trimming took 9 bases from V and 0 from J, leaving 31 bases between them. Per germline, CDR1 SGHNT and CDR2 YYREEE (reference sequence).

The clonotype was recovered from a woman in her sixties or seventies who had recovered from COVID-19. Sequenced sample: PBMCs or T cells enriched from blood (not recorded which). The chain joins TRBV5-4 to TRBJ2-4; D perhaps matches TRBD1 (6 bases). The CDR3 loop reads CAMGSGVGILRGIAKNIQYF. The CDR3 DNA reads as TGTGCCATGGGGTCCGGAGTGGGTATCTTGAGGGGGATAGCCAAAAACATTCAGTACTTC.